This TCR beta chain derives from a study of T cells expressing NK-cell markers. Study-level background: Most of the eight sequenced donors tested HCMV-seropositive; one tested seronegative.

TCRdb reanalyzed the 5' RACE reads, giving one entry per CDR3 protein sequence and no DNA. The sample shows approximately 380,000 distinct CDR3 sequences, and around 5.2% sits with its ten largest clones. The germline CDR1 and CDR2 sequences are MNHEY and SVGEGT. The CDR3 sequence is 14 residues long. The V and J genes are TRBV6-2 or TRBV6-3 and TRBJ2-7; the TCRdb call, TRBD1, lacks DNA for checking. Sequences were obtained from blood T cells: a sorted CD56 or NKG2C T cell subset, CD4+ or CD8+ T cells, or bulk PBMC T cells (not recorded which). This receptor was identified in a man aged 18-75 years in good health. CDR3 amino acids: CASSPPGTNYEQYF.